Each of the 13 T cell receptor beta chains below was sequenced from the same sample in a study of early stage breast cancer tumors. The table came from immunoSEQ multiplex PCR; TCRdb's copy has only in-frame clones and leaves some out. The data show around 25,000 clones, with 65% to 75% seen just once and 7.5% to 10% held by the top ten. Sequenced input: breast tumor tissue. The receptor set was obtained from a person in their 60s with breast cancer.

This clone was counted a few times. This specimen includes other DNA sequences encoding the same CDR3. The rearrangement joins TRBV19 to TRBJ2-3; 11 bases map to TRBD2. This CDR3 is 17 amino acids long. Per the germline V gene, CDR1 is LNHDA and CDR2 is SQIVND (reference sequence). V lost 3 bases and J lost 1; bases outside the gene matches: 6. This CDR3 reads CASSILTSGSGTDTQYF. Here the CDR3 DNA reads TGTGCCAGTAGTATCCTCACTAGCGGGAGTGGCACAGATACGCAGTATTTT.

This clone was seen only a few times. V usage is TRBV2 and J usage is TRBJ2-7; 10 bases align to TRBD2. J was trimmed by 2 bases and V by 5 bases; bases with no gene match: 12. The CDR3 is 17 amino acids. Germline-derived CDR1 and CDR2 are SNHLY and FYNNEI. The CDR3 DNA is TGTGCCAGCAGTCCTACCTTGACTAGCGGGCTTACCTACGAGCAGTACTTC. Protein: CASSPTLTSGLTYEQYF.

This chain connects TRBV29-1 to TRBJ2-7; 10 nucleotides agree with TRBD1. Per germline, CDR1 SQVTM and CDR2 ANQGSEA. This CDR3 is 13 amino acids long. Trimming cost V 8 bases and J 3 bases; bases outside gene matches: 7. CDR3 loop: CSSDRGRVYEQYF. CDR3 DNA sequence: TGCAGCTCCGACAGGGGGCGCGTCTACGAGCAGTACTTC.

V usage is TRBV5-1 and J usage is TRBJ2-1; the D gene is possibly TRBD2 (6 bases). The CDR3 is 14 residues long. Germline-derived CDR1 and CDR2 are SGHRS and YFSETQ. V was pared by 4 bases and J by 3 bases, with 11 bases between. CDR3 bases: TGCGCCAGCAGCCCCAGCGGGCACTACAATGAGCAGTTCTTC. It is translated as CASSPSGHYNEQFF.

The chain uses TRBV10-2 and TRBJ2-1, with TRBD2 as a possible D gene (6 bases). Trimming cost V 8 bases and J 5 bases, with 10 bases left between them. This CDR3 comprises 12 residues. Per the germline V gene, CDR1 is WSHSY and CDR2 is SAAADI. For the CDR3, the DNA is TGCGCCAGCGGGGGACTCAACAATGAGCAGTTCTTC. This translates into CASGGLNNEQFF.

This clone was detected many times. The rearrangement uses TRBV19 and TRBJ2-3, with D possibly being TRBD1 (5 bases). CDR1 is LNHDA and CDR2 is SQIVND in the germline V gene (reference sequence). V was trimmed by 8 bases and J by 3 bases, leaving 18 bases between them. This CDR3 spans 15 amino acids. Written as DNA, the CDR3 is TGTGCCAGTGCTTATAGGGGCGTTGGGACAGATACGCAGTATTTT. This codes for CASAYRGVGTDTQYF.

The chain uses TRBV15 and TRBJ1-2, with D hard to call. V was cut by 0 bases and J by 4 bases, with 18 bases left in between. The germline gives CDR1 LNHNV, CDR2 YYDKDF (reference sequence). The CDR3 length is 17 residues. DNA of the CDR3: TGTGCCACCAGCAGAGAGATAACAGACACAGATCCCTATGGCTACACCTTC. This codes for CATSREITDTDPYGYTF.

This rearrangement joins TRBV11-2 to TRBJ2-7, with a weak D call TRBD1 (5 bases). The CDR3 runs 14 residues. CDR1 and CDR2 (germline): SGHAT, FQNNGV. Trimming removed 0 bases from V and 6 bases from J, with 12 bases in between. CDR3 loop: CASSLDPLQGEQYF. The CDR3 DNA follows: TGTGCCAGCAGCTTAGATCCCCTGCAGGGCGAGCAGTACTTC.

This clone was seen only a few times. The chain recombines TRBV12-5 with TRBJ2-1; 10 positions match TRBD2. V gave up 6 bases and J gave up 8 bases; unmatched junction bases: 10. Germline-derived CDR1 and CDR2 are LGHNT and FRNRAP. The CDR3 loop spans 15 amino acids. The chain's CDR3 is CASGGGVAGGYEQFF. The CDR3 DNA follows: TGTGCTAGTGGCGGCGGAGTAGCGGGAGGATATGAGCAGTTCTTC.

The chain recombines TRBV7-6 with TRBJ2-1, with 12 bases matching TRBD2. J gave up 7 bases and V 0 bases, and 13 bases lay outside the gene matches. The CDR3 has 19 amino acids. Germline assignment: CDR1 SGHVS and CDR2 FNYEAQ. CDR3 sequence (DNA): TGTGCCAGCAGCTTAGCGGTACTAGCGGGAGGCCGAGGGGTGAATGAGCAGTTCTTC. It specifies CASSLAVLAGGRGVNEQFF.

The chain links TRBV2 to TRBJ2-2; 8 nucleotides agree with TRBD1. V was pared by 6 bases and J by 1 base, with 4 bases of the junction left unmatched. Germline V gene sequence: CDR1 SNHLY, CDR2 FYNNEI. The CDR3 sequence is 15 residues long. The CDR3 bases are TGTGCCAGCAGCCGGGACAGGATGAACACCGGGGAGCTGTTTTTT. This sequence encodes CASSRDRMNTGELFF.

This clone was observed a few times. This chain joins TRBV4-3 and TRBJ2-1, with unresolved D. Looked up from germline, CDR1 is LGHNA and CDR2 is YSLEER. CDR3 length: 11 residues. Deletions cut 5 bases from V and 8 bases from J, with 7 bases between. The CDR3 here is CASSLGHEQFF. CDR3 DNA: TGCGCCAGCAGCTTGGGCCATGAGCAGTTCTTC.

In DNA form, the CDR3 reads TGCAGCGTTGCTCAGGTCAACACTGAAGCTTTCTTT. Translation: CSVAQVNTEAFF. The chain combines TRBV29-1 with TRBJ1-1, with unresolved D. Germline assignment: CDR1 SQVTM and CDR2 ANQGSEA. This CDR3 comprises 12 residues. V was clipped by 4 bases and J by 2 bases, with 8 bases between them. The full variable domain, its missing parts supplied by reference TRBV29-1 and TRBJ1-1, is SAVISQKPSRDICQRGTSLTIQCQVDSQVTMMFWYRQQPGQSLTLIATANQGSEATYESGFVIDKFPISRPNLTFSTLTVSNMSPEDSSIYLCSVAQVNTEAFFGQGTRLTVV.